These 28 T cell receptor beta chains originate from one sample sequenced in a study of shared clonotypes between healthy human individuals. Using immunoSEQ multiplex PCR, the repertoire was profiled, and TCRdb retains in-frame clones only, with some absent. The data contain 950,000 to 1,100,000 clones, under 80% of them singletons. Material: memory CD4+ T cells sorted from blood. The sample's subset: CD45RA-negative fraction. These receptors came from a man in his late teens or twenties in good health.

The V and J genes are TRBV5-1 and TRBJ2-5, with D perhaps being TRBD1 or TRBD2 (5 bases each). The DNA end lines up better with TRBJ2-7; the J call may be wrong. The length of the CDR3 is 13 residues. The V gene's germline CDR1 is SGHRS and CDR2 YFSETQ. The CDR3 nucleotides read TGCGCCAGCAGCAAGGGACGGGACTACGAGCAGTACTTC. Encoded protein: CASSKGRDYEQYF.

In DNA, the CDR3 is TGTGCCAGCAGTGACACGGGGCGGACGAATGAAAAACTGTTTTTT. Translation gives CASSDTGRTNEKLFF. The rearrangement uses TRBV25-1 and TRBJ1-4; possible D gene TRBD1, 5 bases. Per the germline V gene, CDR1 is MGHDK and CDR2 is SYGVNS. Trimming pared 3 bases from V and 5 bases from J, leaving 13 bases between. This CDR3 contains 15 residues. Supplemented by reference TRBV25-1 and TRBJ1-4, the full variable domain reads EADIYQTPRYLVIGTGKKITLECSQTMGHDKMYWYQQDPGMELHLIHYSYGVNSTEKGDLSSESTVSRIRTEHFPLTLESARPSHTSQYLCASSDTGRTNEKLFFGSGTQLSVL.

The J gene is TRBJ2-7, the V gene TRBV18; TRBD1 or TRBD2 may be the D gene (5 bases each). V lost 2 bases, J lost 3 bases, and 14 bases lay in between. This CDR3 comprises 15 residues. Germline lookup yields CDR1 KGHSH and CDR2 LQKENI. In nucleotides, the CDR3 is TGTGCCAGCTCACCAGTCTCCGGGACCTACTACGAGCAGTACTTC. Protein: CASSPVSGTYYEQYF. Supplemented by reference TRBV18 and TRBJ2-7, the full variable domain reads NAGVMQNPRHLVRRRGQEARLRCSPMKGHSHVYWYRQLPEEGLKFMVYLQKENIIDESGMPKERFSAEFPKEGPSILRIQQVVRGDSAAYFCASSPVSGTYYEQYFGPGTRLTVT.

The V call is TRBV7-2, the J call TRBJ2-5, with 16 bases matching TRBD2. The J segment lost 4 bases and the V segment lost 3 bases, leaving 5 bases of the junction unmatched. Germline V gene sequence: CDR1 SGHTA, CDR2 FQGNSA. There are 17 residues in the CDR3. The CDR3 DNA is TGTGCCAGCAGCTTGGGACTAGCGGGAGGGCCTCGAGAGACCCAGTACTTC. Protein product: CASSLGLAGGPRETQYF. Combining the CDR3 with reference TRBV7-2 and TRBJ2-5 gives the whole variable domain GAGVSQSPSNKVTEKGKDVELRCDPISGHTALYWYRQSLGQGLEFLIYFQGNSAPDKSGLPSDRFSAERTGGSVSTLTIQRTQQEDSAVYLCASSLGLAGGPRETQYFGPGTRLLVL.

Here the CDR3 reads CASSVEDLGRTQYF. CDR3 sequence (DNA): TGTGCCAGCAGCGTAGAAGATTTGGGTAGGACGCAGTATTTT. The chain has TRBV9 and TRBJ2-3; D is unresolved. The V end lost 0 bases, the J end lost 9 bases, and 14 bases lay between the germline ends. Germline-derived CDR1 and CDR2 are SGDLS and YYNGEE. The CDR3 contains 14 residues.

The chain has TRBV25-1 and TRBJ2-2, with TRBD1 identical over 9 bases. The germline V gene encodes CDR1 MGHDK and CDR2 SYGVNS. V trimming: 4 bases; J trimming: 3 bases; junction bases outside the gene matches: 6. The length of the CDR3 is 16 residues. Here the CDR3 DNA reads TGTGCCAGCAGTGGCCGGGACAGGGTGTACACCGGGGAGCTGTTTTTT. This translates into CASSGRDRVYTGELFF.

The chain joins TRBV5-1 to TRBJ2-3; TRBD2 agrees at 8 bases. The CDR3 consists of 14 residues. Per germline, CDR1 SGHRS and CDR2 YFSETQ. The J segment lost 6 bases and the V segment lost 4 bases, leaving 7 bases of the junction unmatched. CDR3 coding DNA: TGCGCCAGCAGCGATACTAGCGGTGGGGATACGCAGTATTTT. Its protein product is CASSDTSGGDTQYF.

J is TRBJ2-7 and V is TRBV6-5; D is uncertain. Trimming removed 8 bases from V and 12 bases from J, with 20 bases in between. Germline assignment: CDR1 MNHEY and CDR2 SVGAGI. This CDR3 comprises 12 residues. DNA for the CDR3: TGTGCCAGCCTCGCGAGTACGGACGTCTTGTACTTC. Protein product: CASLASTDVLYF.

About this clone itself: The identical CDR3 is also encoded by other nucleotide sequences in the sample. The chain employs TRBV2 and TRBJ2-5; TRBD2 might be the D (6 bases). From germline, CDR1 is SNHLY and CDR2 FYNNEI. The germline V and J ends were trimmed by 6 bases and 5 bases, with 16 bases remaining between them. This CDR3 has 14 amino acids. The CDR3 loop reads CASRRDRGKETQYF. CDR3 DNA sequence: TGTGCCAGCAGAAGGGATCGGGGGAAGGAGACCCAGTACTTC.

This chain links TRBV5-1 with TRBJ1-1, with 8 bases aligning to TRBD1. Germline V gene lookup returns CDR1 SGHRS and CDR2 YFSETQ. V dropped 3 bases and J dropped 7; count of bases not matched to a gene: 5. The length of the CDR3 is 13 residues. This CDR3 is CASSSGQGGEAFF. The CDR3 region has the DNA TGCGCCAGCAGCTCAGGACAGGGAGGTGAAGCTTTCTTT.

The rearrangement links TRBV4-3 to TRBJ2-7, with 7 nucleotides matching TRBD2. Germline CDR1 LGHNA, CDR2 YSLEER. The J segment lost 6 bases and the V segment lost 7 bases, leaving 6 bases of the junction unmatched. The CDR3 loop spans 12 amino acids. Here the CDR3 reads CASKTGRSEQYF. The DNA of the CDR3 is TGCGCCAGCAAGACCGGGAGGTCCGAGCAGTACTTC.

The V gene is TRBV5-1, the J gene TRBJ2-1; 11 bases align to TRBD2. Trimming removed 4 bases from V and 7 bases from J; junction bases left unmatched: 10. The germline gives CDR1 SGHRS, CDR2 YFSETQ. CDR3 length equals 16 residues. The CDR3 DNA reads as TGCGCCAGCAGCCCGAGAACTAGCGGGGGATATAATGAGCAGTTCTTC. Translation gives CASSPRTSGGYNEQFF.

This rearrangement joins TRBV6-6 to TRBJ1-1; D may be TRBD1 (5 bases). Germline CDR1 MNHNY, CDR2 SVGAGI (reference sequence). This CDR3 is 13 amino acids long. Trimming took 0 bases from V and 3 from J, leaving 5 bases between them. CDR3 sequence reads: CASSYSRDTEAFF. The CDR3 DNA reads TGTGCCAGCAGTTACTCCAGGGACACTGAAGCTTTCTTT.

V usage is TRBV7-2 and J usage is TRBJ2-5; D gene ambiguous. The CDR3 totals 13 residues. From germline, CDR1 is SGHTA and CDR2 FQGNSA. V was clipped by 1 base and J by 5 bases, with 8 bases between them. The DNA for the CDR3 is TGTGCCAGCAGCTTAGGGGGTCTGGAGACCCAGTACTTC. Translation gives CASSLGGLETQYF.

The chain carries TRBV15 and TRBJ1-5, with D unresolved. Per germline, CDR1 LNHNV and CDR2 YYDKDF (reference sequence). The ends were cut back, 0 bases at V and 0 bases at J, with 6 bases in the middle. CDR3 length equals 15 residues. CDR3 nucleotides: TGTGCCACCAGCAGAGACAGCTATAGCAATCAGCCCCAGCATTTT. Protein sequence: CATSRDSYSNQPQHF.

This clone was observed a handful of times. The chain joins TRBV5-1 to TRBJ1-1; D is perhaps TRBD1 (6 bases). CDR3 size: 14 residues. CDR1 is SGHRS, CDR2 YFSETQ, per germline. Trimming cost V 2 bases and J 3 bases, with 11 bases left between them. The CDR3 reads CASSLQGGDTEAFF. The CDR3 DNA reads as TGCGCCAGCAGCTTACAGGGTGGGGACACTGAAGCTTTCTTT. The whole variable domain, remainder taken from reference TRBV5-1 and TRBJ1-1, is KAGVTQTPRYLIKTRGQQVTLSCSPISGHRSVSWYQQTPGQGLQFLFEYFSETQRNKGNFPGRFSGRQFSNSRSEMNVSTLELGDSALYLCASSLQGGDTEAFFGQGTRLTVV.

The rearrangement uses TRBV7-8 and TRBJ1-1; 9 bases are a match to TRBD1. V gave up 5 bases and J gave up 4 bases; unmatched junction bases: 5. The CDR3 loop spans 14 amino acids. Looked up from germline, CDR1 is SGHVS and CDR2 is FQNEAQ. The CDR3 nucleotides read TGTGCCAGCAGCCAGGGGACAGGGTTCACTGAAGCTTTCTTT. Protein product: CASSQGTGFTEAFF.

This chain uses TRBV15 with TRBJ2-6; D call uncertain. Germline loops: CDR1 LNHNV, CDR2 YYDKDF (reference sequence). The CDR3 contains 15 residues. V lost 0 bases, J lost 1 base, and 4 bases lay in between. This CDR3 is CATSREGSGANVLTF. CDR3 nucleotides: TGTGCCACCAGCAGAGAAGGGTCTGGGGCCAACGTCCTGACTTTC. The full variable domain, rest sourced from reference TRBV15 and TRBJ2-6, is DAMVIQNPRYQVTQFGKPVTLSCSQTLNHNVMYWYQQKSSQAPKLLFHYYDKDFNNEADTPDNFQSRRPNTSFCFLDIRSPGLGDTAMYLCATSREGSGANVLTFGAGSRLTVL.

The gene calls are TRBV15 and TRBJ2-7; D is unresolved. V was clipped by 5 bases and J by 1 base, with 9 bases between them. Germline lookup yields CDR1 LNHNV and CDR2 YYDKDF (reference sequence). The CDR3 spans 13 residues. This chain's CDR3 is CATSATVSYEQYF. The DNA for the CDR3 is TGTGCCACCAGCGCCACTGTTTCCTACGAGCAGTACTTC.

There are a few counts of this clone. The CDR3 sequence: CASSGQGRDTQYF. The CDR3 bases are TGCGCCAGCAGTGGACAGGGAAGGGATACGCAGTATTTT. The V and J genes are TRBV10-1 and TRBJ2-3; TRBD1 agrees at 7 bases. CDR1 WNHNN and CDR2 SYGVQD come from the germline V gene (reference sequence). CDR3 size: 13 residues. J gave up 6 bases and V 4 bases, and 4 bases lay outside the gene matches.

In its sample, this clone was seen many times. V usage is TRBV9 and J usage is TRBJ2-3, with 7 positions matching TRBD2. The germline V gene has CDR1 SGDLS and CDR2 YYNGEE. CDR3 size: 14 residues. V shed 6 bases, J shed 0 bases, and the junction held 4 bases outside the gene matches. The CDR3 DNA reads TGTGCCAGCAACGGCGGGGGTAGCACAGATACGCAGTATTTT. Its protein is CASNGGGSTDTQYF.

In the case of this clone: A read error may account for a junction end that differs from germline. This chain joins TRBV6-1 and TRBJ1-5; tentatively, D is TRBD1 (6 bases). CDR1 and CDR2 (germline): MNHNS, SASEGT. This CDR3 has 17 residues. The CDR3 region is CASSELQGSGSSQPQHF. The CDR3 DNA reads as TGTGCCAGCAGTGAGCTCCAGGGGTCAGGAAGCAGTCAGCCCCAGCATTTT.

The chain joins TRBV9 to TRBJ2-3; the match to TRBD1 covers 8 bases. Germline-derived CDR1 and CDR2 are SGDLS and YYNGEE. Germline trimming cut 0 bases from V and 5 bases from J; bases unmatched to any gene: 8. CDR3 length equals 16 residues. CDR3 sequence (DNA): TGTGCCAGCAGCGTAGGCGGACAGGGTCGACAAGATACGCAGTATTTT. This encodes CASSVGGQGRQDTQYF.

The chain uses TRBV5-4 and TRBJ2-3, with D hard to call. Germline CDR1 SGHNT, CDR2 YYREEE (reference sequence). The CDR3 extends over 13 amino acids. V lost 4 bases and J 3 bases, leaving 9 bases between the germline ends. In nucleotides, the CDR3 is TGTGCCAGCAGCACCTACTTGACAGATACGCAGTATTTT. Protein: CASSTYLTDTQYF.

This clone was seen more than once but under ten times. In nucleotides, the CDR3 is TGCGCCAGCAGTGGGTCGGGGGGGCCTACGGAGACCCAGTACTTC. Protein: CASSGSGGPTETQYF. The chain links TRBV10-2 to TRBJ2-5, with TRBD2 matching 8 bases. The V gene end was trimmed by 4 bases and the J gene end by 5 bases; junction bases not matched to a gene: 9. This CDR3 has 15 amino acids. Germline CDR1 reads WSHSY; CDR2 reads SAAADI.

In nucleotides, the CDR3 is TGTGCCAGCAGCTTATCCCGGGTCCAGCTCTCCTACGAGCAGTACTTC. Protein product: CASSLSRVQLSYEQYF. The gene calls are TRBV7-9 and TRBJ2-7, with D unresolved. With 2 bases removed from V and 0 bases from J, the gap between germline ends came to 14 bases. Germline V gene data show CDR1 as SEHNR and CDR2 as FQNEAQ (reference sequence). This CDR3 has 16 residues. The complete variable domain, with remaining parts taken from reference TRBV7-9 and TRBJ2-7, reads DTGVSQNPRHKITKRGQNVTFRCDPISEHNRLYWYRQTLGQGPEFLTYFQNEAQLEKSRLLSDRFSAERPKGSFSTLEIQRTEQGDSAMYLCASSLSRVQLSYEQYFGPGTRLTVT.

This rearrangement joins TRBV14 to TRBJ1-4; D possibly corresponds to TRBD1 (5 bases). The germline gives CDR1 SGHDN, CDR2 FVKESK. V was shortened by 2 bases and J by 2 bases, with 12 bases between the two germline ends. CDR3 length: 16 amino acids. The CDR3 DNA follows: TGTGCCAGCAGCCAATATTGGGGCACCACTAATGAAAAACTGTTTTTT. This codes for CASSQYWGTTNEKLFF. Combining the CDR3 with reference TRBV14 and TRBJ1-4 gives the whole variable domain EAGVTQFPSHSVIEKGQTVTLRCDPISGHDNLYWYRRVMGKEIKFLLHFVKESKQDESGMPNNRFLAERTGGTYSTLKVQPAELEDSGVYFCASSQYWGTTNEKLFFGSGTQLSVL.

J is TRBJ2-4 and V is TRBV6-1; no firm D call. V was clipped by 8 bases and J by 0 bases, with 14 bases between them. Germline V gene sequence: CDR1 MNHNS, CDR2 SASEGT. The CDR3 length is 15 residues. The CDR3 here is CASFGQDLAKNIQYF. The CDR3 DNA sequence: TGTGCCAGCTTCGGGCAGGACCTAGCCAAAAACATTCAGTACTTC.